These 7 T cell receptor beta chains came from one sample sequenced in a study of T cells in localized non-small cell lung cancer. Clones were read by immunoSEQ multiplex PCR, and TCRdb kept only the in-frame ones, dropping some. The table records fewer than 95,000 clones, about nine tenths of them present only once. The sample in question was PBMCs, obtained before any cancer treatment. The receptors stem from a woman aged 40-75 years with stage II squamous cell lung carcinoma.

This clone showed up just once. The chain links TRBV19 to TRBJ1-2; tentative D call: TRBD1 (5 bases). The germline CDR1 and CDR2 sequences are LNHDA and SQIVND (reference sequence). V lost 4 bases and J lost 8, with 14 bases in between. This CDR3 has 13 residues. The CDR3 reads CASSKGQGRGYTF. For the CDR3, the DNA is TGTGCCAGTAGTAAGGGCCAGGGTAGGGGCTACACCTTC.

This chain joins TRBV15 and TRBJ1-1, with 10 bases aligning to TRBD1. The CDR3 totals 16 residues. The V and J ends lost 4 bases and 1 base, in that order; junction bases with no gene match: 6. CDR1 and CDR2 from the germline V gene are LNHNV and YYDKDF (reference sequence). The CDR3: CATSKTGGIGNTEAFF. Written as DNA, the CDR3 is TGTGCCACCAGCAAGACAGGGGGCATTGGGAACACTGAAGCTTTCTTT.

This chain joins TRBV6-5 and TRBJ1-1, with 11 bases matching TRBD1. Trimming at V came to 7 bases and at J to 3 bases, leaving 1 base not matched to a gene. Germline CDR1 and CDR2: MNHEY and SVGAGI. There are 13 residues in the CDR3. Written as DNA, the CDR3 is TGTGCCAGCAAGGGACAGGGGGACACTGAAGCTTTCTTT. This codes for CASKGQGDTEAFF.

The V and J genes are TRBV5-1 and TRBJ2-7; D possibly corresponds to TRBD1 (6 bases). Germline lookup yields CDR1 SGHRS and CDR2 YFSETQ. V shed 0 bases and J shed 5 bases, with 12 bases lying between them. The CDR3 sequence is 14 residues long. The CDR3 DNA follows: TGCGCCAGCAGCTTGGGGACCAGGGGCGACGAGCAGTACTTC. Encoded protein: CASSLGTRGDEQYF. Drawing the rest from reference TRBV5-1 and TRBJ2-7, the complete variable domain is KAGVTQTPRYLIKTRGQQVTLSCSPISGHRSVSWYQQTPGQGLQFLFEYFSETQRNKGNFPGRFSGRQFSNSRSEMNVSTLELGDSALYLCASSLGTRGDEQYFGPGTRLTVT.

The chain links TRBV5-1 to TRBJ1-2; 9 positions agree with TRBD1. The CDR3 consists of 15 residues. With 3 bases clipped from V and 8 bases from J, the junction kept 11 bases outside the gene matches. CDR1 SGHRS and CDR2 YFSETQ come from the germline V gene. CDR3 sequence: CASSSPGQGVGGYTF. The DNA of the CDR3 is TGCGCCAGCAGCTCCCCGGGACAGGGCGTCGGCGGCTACACCTTC.

The rearrangement joins TRBV6-1 to TRBJ2-3, with 10 bases fitting TRBD2. CDR3 length: 11 residues. V trimming: 8 bases; J trimming: 14 bases; junction bases outside the gene matches: 7. Germline CDR1 reads MNHNS; CDR2 reads SASEGT. CDR3 amino acids: CASSTSGTGYF. The CDR3 DNA reads as TGTGCCAGCTCCACTAGCGGGACCGGGTATTTT.

Remarks on this clone: Other DNA sequences from this sample encode an identical CDR3 as well. The CDR3 sequence: CASSLGGDQPQHF. The CDR3 DNA is TGCGCCAGCAGCTTAGGGGGGGATCAGCCCCAGCATTTT. V is TRBV5-1 and J is TRBJ1-5; D may be TRBD1 (6 bases). The V end was cut by 2 bases, the J end by 5 bases, with 8 bases between. Germline V lookup: CDR1 SGHRS, CDR2 YFSETQ. There are 13 residues in the CDR3.